This entry features one T cell receptor beta chain sequence. The antigen is unknown. Researchers made TCR beta libraries by using iRepertoire HTBI primers and running Arm-PCR on CDR3 regions. Using its own MiXCR run on the multiplex PCR reads, TCRdb lists one record per CDR3 protein. The data hold some 450,000 distinct CDR3 sequences, with around 24% observed a single time. The source of the sample is a study of regulatory T cells in long-lasting Graves disease. Germline loops: CDR1 SGDLS, CDR2 YYNGEE. J was trimmed by 4 bases and V by 1 base; bases with no gene match: 4. CDR3 length: 15 amino acids. The time point was: persistent/refractory GD, antithyroid drugs over 5 years with positive TRAb. Scientists built the TCR library using RNA that was extracted from PBMCs. EDTA tubes received 7.5 to 9 milliliters of collected peripheral blood. Whole-study results and caveats: Exclusively peripheral blood, rather than thyroid tissue, was studied. Segments TRBV28, TRBJ1-2 and TRBJ2-5 showed preferential usage in persistent disease. Less diverse TCR repertoires were seen in persistent Graves' patients than in newly diagnosed ones.

The rearrangement joins TRBV9 to TRBJ2-5, with TRBD1 matching 10 bases. The receptor's source is a female donor with Graves disease. This specimen was peripheral blood mononuclear cells (PBMCs), taken when the disease was refractory, from a patient treated with antithyroid drugs. The CDR3 reads CASSVRDRGGETQYF. CDR3 nucleotides: TGTGCCAGCAGCGTAAGGGACAGGGGTGGAGAGACCCAGTACTTC.